This T cell receptor (beta chain) appears in the sequencing data of a study of cytomegalovirus exposure and HLA in healthy donors (dated by TCRdb to between 2016 and 2019). Some background on the complete study: An earlier analysis of roughly 630 of the donors reported approximately 300 Gb of sequence data and around 120 million unique TCR beta sequences from some 180 million T cells. Around 300 gigabases of sequencing data and approximately 85 million unique TCR sequences were included in an early release covering around 600 HLA-typed donors. Among the roughly 400 genotyped donors, around 81% belonged to the genetic ancestry cluster associated with self-reported Caucasian donors. The study aimed to test whether cataloging public T cell receptors could reveal signatures of past pathogen exposure. The study profiled the T cell repertoires of 500 to 800 subjects by immunosequencing and related them to cytomegalovirus serostatus. A separate validation cohort of more than 100 different subjects was used in addition to the roughly 620-subject first cohort. To predict cytomegalovirus infection status, the study brought together high-throughput TCR immunosequencing, statistical association of individual TCRs with disease status, and machine learning. In a later analysis, previously published TCR beta repertoires from 600 to 850 donors were re-analyzed and high-resolution HLA genotyping was added so that TCR occurrence patterns could be studied. Rather than using new phenotypic data, the later analysis identified candidate immune exposures from TCR beta sequences and from how often those sequences occurred across donors. An earlier analysis of roughly 580 of the donors used high-throughput TCR beta sequencing to judge whether each TCR beta V gene segment behaved as functional or pseudogenic. Donor age, sex, ethnicity and CMV serostatus were compiled together with the repertoire data. Genome-wide SNP genotypes for about 55% of the roughly 670 donors were used in a later genetic analysis, which treated that subset as a discovery cohort. All discovery cohort repertoires had been generated using a single sequencing platform. HLA typing included class I and class II loci at four-digit resolution. The number of donors typed differed by locus, with about 629-630 for A, B, C, DRB1 and DQB1, more than 500 for DQA1, 600 to 610 for DPA1, and some 470 for DPB1. Several DR-DQ haplotypes were handled as single units for association and clustering because linkage in the cohort was strong. On average, about 240,000 unique TCR beta nucleotide sequences were sequenced per donor among 398 genotyped donors of the cohort, with roughly 19% of those sequences being non-productive. Study-level results and caveats: A further reported finding was that TCR beta sequences accurately predicted the HLA-A and HLA-B alleles for most subjects in the first cohort. In the study, 150 to 200 TCR beta chains were listed as associated with cytomegalovirus. Compared with equally common non-associated chains, HLA-associated TCR beta chains in a later analysis were more clonally expanded and had lower generation probabilities. Linkage disequilibrium might explain the correlated functional status among segregating V segments, but an unknown experimental factor could not be excluded. Because the 87-base-pair reads could not distinguish some IMGT-functional V segments, including TRBV6-2 and TRBV6-3, those segments were excluded. The classifier was reported to diagnose cytomegalovirus status with high specificity and sensitivity in both the original cohort and the validation cohort. According to the authors, the approach could potentially be generalized to other disease states and immunological phenotypes. When HLA alleles, especially DR and DQ, strongly co-occurred, attributing TCR associations to individual alleles was difficult. An earlier analysis of around 500 of the donors showed that most TCR beta V segments appeared in productive rearrangements either about 90% or about 30% of the time, which broadly matched IMGT annotations. In a later genetic analysis, a missense DCLRE1C variant was associated with V-gene and J-gene trimming of TCR beta chains, and the association was replicated in an independent cohort. In vitro tests confirmed that three of the cytomegalovirus-associated TCR beta chains recognize cytomegalovirus antigens. According to a later analysis, TCR association rates differed among HLA loci, with DRB1 alleles showing the most associated TCRs and HLA-C alleles showing the fewest. Specific HLA alleles were associated with 15,000 to 20,000 TCR beta sequences at a false discovery rate of 0.05 in a later analysis. CMV serostatus was the only immune exposure information available for the cohort. Because HLA typing was unavailable for some donors at each locus, only the typed subset was used in association tests. Several of the top co-occurrence clusters appeared to be linked to parvovirus B19, influenza, CMV and Epstein-Barr virus, according to a later analysis. The presence/absence analyses assumed that sequencing depth was roughly uniform across donors, and that assumption may not be true. The earlier analysis of some 560 of the donors excluded roughly 16 rarely observed V segments, including chromosome 9 orphons, because counts were too low. The cohort was sequenced for TCR beta chains only, and without alpha or paired-chain data the features that could be detected were limited. A later analysis found that most CMV-associated TCR beta chains appeared HLA-restricted, with HLA associations seemingly driven largely by CMV exposure. A group of highly shared sequence variants was considered likely to be a technical artifact of the sequencing pipeline. Most TCR sequences were observed very rarely across donors, whereas some public TCRs were present in many individuals. Compared with the approximately 720-donor mean, donors in an Asian-associated ancestry cluster had fewer N-insertions in productive TCRs, according to a later genetic analysis.

Library construction relied on the immunoSEQ multiplex PCR assay. A mixture of 60 forward primers for TCR Vbeta segments and 13 reverse primers for TCR Jbeta segments was used in the multiplex PCR. The CDR3 region of rearranged TCR beta genes was amplified from genomic DNA by a multiplex PCR assay. The amplified TCR beta libraries were sequenced on the Illumina HiSeq System as 87-base-pair reads. Under the source paper's analysis protocol: In a later analysis, 77 million or so unique TCR beta chains were counted across the roughly 610 repertoires, and approximately 11 million of these chains were shared by at least two donors. To remove PCR and sequencing errors, raw reads were error-corrected and collapsed into unique sequences using a nearest-neighbor algorithm that merged closely related sequences. To assign V, D and J gene segments, CDR3 sequences were aligned to IMGT reference sequences. For a sequence to be retained, a match of at least six nucleotides to both a V gene segment and a J gene segment was required. A rearrangement was called productive if the CDR3 had no stop codons and remained in frame with V and J, and every other rearrangement was called non-productive. Following IMGT convention, CDR3 was defined as the stretch from the second conserved V-encoded cysteine up to the conserved J-encoded phenylalanine. In an earlier analysis of roughly 580 of the donors, sequences lacking an unambiguous match to a single V gene segment were excluded. An earlier analysis of some 500 of the donors classified V segments as functional when productive rearrangements were above 56.7% and as segregating when the standard deviation between donors was above 5%. To diagnose cytomegalovirus status from the catalog of TCR beta chain sequences, a statistical classification framework was built. A later analysis assigned V and J genes by comparing TCR nucleotide sequences with IMGT/GENE-DB human TR gene sequences. Using the TCRdist pipeline, a later analysis assigned CDR3 sequences along with most-parsimonious VDJ recombination scenarios. A later analysis defined each TCR beta chain by its CDR3 amino acid sequence plus V-gene family, and excluded reads lacking a unique V-gene family. To address suspected cross-contamination and a sequencing artifact, a later analysis removed a few hundred highly shared, low-generation-probability nucleotide sequences. For each public chain, a later analysis derived a clonal expansion index from normalized ranks of inferred template counts within each repertoire. Generation probabilities in a later analysis came from a VDJ recombination model fitted to out-of-frame rearrangements, and those results were checked against IGoR. In a later analysis, TCR-TCR, TCR-HLA and TCR-CMV co-occurrence was scored with hypergeometric tests, and a repertoire-size bias correction was applied to TCR pairs. In a later analysis, false discovery rates were estimated by permuting HLA or CMV assignments 20 times. In a later analysis, co-occurring TCRs were grouped with DBSCAN, and TCRdist sequence similarity was added when clustering was performed within HLA-allele-positive subsets. Repertoires with fewer than 30,000 or more than 120,000 public chains, plus five repertoires with anomalous nucleotide sharing, were excluded from co-occurrence clustering. TCRdb carries this immuneACCESS record with in-frame sequences only. Its versions omit some clonotypes, under half of them owing to an unresolved V gene in the studies checked, with the rest unexplained. Clonal size and the V and J genes are those of that table, whereas D and trimming came from the DNA. The sample's table lists a count of about 160,000 clones. The ten largest clonotypes hold under 2.5% of the sample.

The CDR3 starts with the cysteine, ends with the phenylalanine, and has 17 residues. The retained sequence is limited to the CDR3, 51 bases, with the frame set at the first base. Trimming accounts for 2 bases at V and 3 bases at J, while the number of junction bases matched to no gene is 10. The germline V gene (reference sequence) specifies MNHEY as CDR1 and SMNVEV as CDR2. To note about this clone: What this receptor recognizes is not known.

The cohort consisted of 600 to 700 healthy bone marrow donors. At the time of sampling, all cohort members were nominally healthy, though unrecorded immune exposures were likely present. The donor tested CMV seronegative and was one of the 352 seronegative cohort members. Every donor gave a peripheral blood sample, and the peripheral blood mononuclear cells from that sample were used for TCR beta sequencing. The Qiagen DNeasy Blood Extraction Kit was used to extract genomic DNA from the blood cell samples. The rearrangement joined TRBV27 to TRBJ1-5; 7 central nucleotides agree with TRBD1. Sample: PBMCs. This TCR was sampled from a man aged 25 to 40 in good health and CMV-seronegative. Read as DNA, the sequence is TGTGCCAGCAGTTTACTCTCGCGGGACAGACTCAATCAGCCCCAGCATTTT. Its protein is CASSLLSRDRLNQPQHF.